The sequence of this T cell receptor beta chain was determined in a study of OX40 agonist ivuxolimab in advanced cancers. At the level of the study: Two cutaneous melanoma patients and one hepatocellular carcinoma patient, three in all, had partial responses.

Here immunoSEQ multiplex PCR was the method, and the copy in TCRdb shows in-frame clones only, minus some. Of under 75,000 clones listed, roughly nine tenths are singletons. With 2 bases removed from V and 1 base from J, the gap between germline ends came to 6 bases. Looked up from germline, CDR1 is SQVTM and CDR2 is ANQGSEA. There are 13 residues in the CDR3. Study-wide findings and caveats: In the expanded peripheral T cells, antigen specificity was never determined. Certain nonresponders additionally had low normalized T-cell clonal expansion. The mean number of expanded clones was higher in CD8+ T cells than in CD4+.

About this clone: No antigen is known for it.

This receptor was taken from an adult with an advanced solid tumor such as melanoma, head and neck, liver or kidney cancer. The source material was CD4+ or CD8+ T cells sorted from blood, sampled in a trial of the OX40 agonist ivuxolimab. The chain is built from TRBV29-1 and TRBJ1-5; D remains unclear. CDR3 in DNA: TGCAGCGTTGAATTGTCGAGCAATCAGCCCCAGCATTTT. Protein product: CSVELSSNQPQHF.